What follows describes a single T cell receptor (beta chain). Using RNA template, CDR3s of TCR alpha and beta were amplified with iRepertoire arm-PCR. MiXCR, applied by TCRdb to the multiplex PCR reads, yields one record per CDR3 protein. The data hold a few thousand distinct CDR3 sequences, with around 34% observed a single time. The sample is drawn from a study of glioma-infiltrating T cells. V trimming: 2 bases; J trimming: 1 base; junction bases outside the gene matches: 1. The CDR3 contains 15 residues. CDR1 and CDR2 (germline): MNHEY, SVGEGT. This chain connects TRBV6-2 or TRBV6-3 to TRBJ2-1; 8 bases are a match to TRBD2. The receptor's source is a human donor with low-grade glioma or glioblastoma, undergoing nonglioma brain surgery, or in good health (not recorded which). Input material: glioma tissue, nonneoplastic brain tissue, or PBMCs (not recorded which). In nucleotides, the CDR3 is TGTGCCAGCAGTTACGCGGGGGGTTCCTACAATGAGCAGTTCTTC. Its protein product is CASSYAGGSYNEQFF.